A selection of T cell receptor beta chains follows, all from one sample in a study of cytomegalovirus exposure and HLA in healthy donors. The protocol was immunoSEQ multiplex PCR, while the TCRdb copy is restricted to in-frame clones and leaves out a portion. The table has 120,000 or so clones, around 74% seen once; the top ten hold approximately 31%. The sample was PBMCs. Source of these receptors: a man in his sixties in good health and CMV-seropositive. CDR3s include the opening cysteine and the closing phenylalanine or tryptophan. Fields, in order: D gene, V gene, J gene, clone size, CDR3 DNA, CDR3 protein. The D gene is left open where the match is weak. The size field is filled for only some rows; it gives once, few, many or a size class.

d_call: TRBD2
v_call: TRBV5-1
j_call: TRBJ2-6
clone_size: NA
cdr3_nt: TGCGCCAGCAGTAAAGAGACGGGGGGAGAAGACTCTGGGGCCAACGTCCTGACTTTC
cdr3_aa: CASSKETGGEDSGANVLTF

d_call: NA
v_call: TRBV7-2
j_call: TRBJ1-3
clone_size: NA
cdr3_nt: TGTGCCAGCAGCTTACCTCGAAACACCATATATTTT
cdr3_aa: CASSLPRNTIYF

d_call: NA
v_call: TRBV6-4
j_call: TRBJ1-6
clone_size: NA
cdr3_nt: TGTGCCAGCAGTGTAAACAGGGCTAATTCACCCCTCCACTTT
cdr3_aa: CASSVNRANSPLHF

d_call: TRBD1
v_call: TRBV6-1
j_call: TRBJ1-1
clone_size: NA
cdr3_nt: TGTGCCAGCGTCCGGACAGGGTTTCCTGAAGCTTTCTTT
cdr3_aa: CASVRTGFPEAFF

d_call: TRBD2
v_call: TRBV5-1
j_call: TRBJ2-2
clone_size: once
cdr3_nt: TGCGCCAGCAGCTTGAGACTAGCGGGAAAGGGCGGGGAGCTGTTTTTT
cdr3_aa: CASSLRLAGKGGELFF

d_call: TRBD1
v_call: TRBV10-3
j_call: TRBJ2-7
clone_size: NA
cdr3_nt: TGTGCCATTAGGACAGGGACCAACGAGCAGTACTTC
cdr3_aa: CAIRTGTNEQYF

d_call: TRBD2
v_call: TRBV10-3
j_call: TRBJ2-4
clone_size: once
cdr3_nt: TGTGCCATCAGTGAGTCGCCGGGAGGGCTAGCCAAAAACATTCAGTACTTC
cdr3_aa: CAISESPGGLAKNIQYF

d_call: TRBD2
v_call: TRBV28
j_call: TRBJ2-5
clone_size: NA
cdr3_nt: TGTGCCAGCAGTTTATTCCTAGCGGGAGAGGAGACCCAGTACTTC
cdr3_aa: CASSLFLAGEETQYF

d_call: NA
v_call: TRBV2
j_call: TRBJ2-3
clone_size: NA
cdr3_nt: TGTGCCAGCAGGAGTAAGAGCACAGATACGCAGTATTTT
cdr3_aa: CASRSKSTDTQYF

d_call: NA
v_call: TRBV29-1
j_call: TRBJ1-1
clone_size: NA
cdr3_nt: TGCAGCGTTGAGCAGGGATCCCCACTTATGAACACTGAAGCTTTCTTT
cdr3_aa: CSVEQGSPLMNTEAFF

d_call: TRBD1
v_call: TRBV19
j_call: TRBJ1-2
clone_size: NA
cdr3_nt: TGTGCCAGTAGTGTCCCTCCGGACAGGGGGCCTGGCTACACCTTC
cdr3_aa: CASSVPPDRGPGYTF

d_call: TRBD1
v_call: TRBV4-2
j_call: TRBJ1-2
clone_size: NA
cdr3_nt: TGTGCCAGCAGCCAAGTCTCCGCGGGACAGGCTAACTATGGCTACACCTTC
cdr3_aa: CASSQVSAGQANYGYTF

d_call: TRBD1
v_call: TRBV9
j_call: TRBJ1-1
clone_size: NA
cdr3_nt: TGTGCCAGCAGCCCCCAACGGACAGGGGGTAGATCGATCACTGAAGCTTTCTTT
cdr3_aa: CASSPQRTGGRSITEAFF

d_call: NA
v_call: TRBV5-1
j_call: TRBJ2-1
clone_size: NA
cdr3_nt: TGCGCCAGCAGCCCGGGTAGGGGGTTTTTCCGGCCGTCGGGCTCCTACAATGAGCAGTTCTTC
cdr3_aa: CASSPGRGFFRPSGSYNEQFF

d_call: NA
v_call: TRBV5-6
j_call: TRBJ1-3
clone_size: NA
cdr3_nt: TGTGCCAGCAGTTACACAGGGCTCATCTCTGGAAACACCATATATTTT
cdr3_aa: CASSYTGLISGNTIYF

d_call: TRBD1
v_call: TRBV7-9
j_call: TRBJ2-3
clone_size: few
cdr3_nt: TGTGCCAGCAGCCCCCCCAGGGGGCGAGGAGATACGCAGTATTTT
cdr3_aa: CASSPPRGRGDTQYF

d_call: NA
v_call: TRBV5-1
j_call: TRBJ1-1
clone_size: NA
cdr3_nt: TGCGCCAGCAGCTACGTCGGGTCGGACACTGAAGCTTTCTTT
cdr3_aa: CASSYVGSDTEAFF

d_call: TRBD2
v_call: TRBV5-3
j_call: TRBJ2-1
clone_size: once
cdr3_nt: TGTGCCAGAAGCTGCAGACTAGCGGGGGGCAATGAGCAGTTCTTC
cdr3_aa: CARSCRLAGGNEQFF